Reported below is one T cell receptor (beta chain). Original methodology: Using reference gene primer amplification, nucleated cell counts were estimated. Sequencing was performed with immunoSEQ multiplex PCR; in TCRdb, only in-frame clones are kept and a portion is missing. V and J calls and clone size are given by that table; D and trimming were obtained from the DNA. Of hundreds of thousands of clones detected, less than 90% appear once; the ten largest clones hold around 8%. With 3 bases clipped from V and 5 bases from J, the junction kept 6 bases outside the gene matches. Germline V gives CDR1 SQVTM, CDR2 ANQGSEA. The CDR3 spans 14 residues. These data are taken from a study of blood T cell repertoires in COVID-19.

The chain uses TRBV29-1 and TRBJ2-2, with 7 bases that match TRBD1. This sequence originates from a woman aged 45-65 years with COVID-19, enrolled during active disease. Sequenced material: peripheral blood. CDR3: CSVDLGQPTGELFF. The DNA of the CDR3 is TGCAGCGTTGACCTGGGACAGCCGACCGGGGAGCTGTTTTTT.